This is a list of T cell receptor beta chains from one sample in a study of blood T cell repertoires in COVID-19. TCRdb keeps only in-frame clones here, not all; method: immunoSEQ multiplex PCR. This sample has around 370,000 clones, with 85% to 90% found just once. The sequencing sample was made of peripheral blood. The receptors here all came from a woman in her sixties or seventies with COVID-19, enrolled during active disease. CDR3s include the opening cysteine and the closing phenylalanine or tryptophan. A D gene is named only where the DNA matches it firmly. Size is omitted from some rows. Given values are once, few, many or a class for expanded clones.

D	V	size	J	CDR3	DNA
TRBD2	TRBV4-2	.	TRBJ2-2	CASSLPQGVAGGLNTGELFF	TGTGCCAGCAGCCTACCACAGGGGGTAGCGGGGGGCCTGAACACCGGGGAGCTGTTTTTT
TRBD1	TRBV6-5	.	TRBJ1-5	CATGPGQLSNQPQHF	TGTGCCACCGGTCCGGGACAGCTTAGCAATCAGCCCCAGCATTTT
TRBD2	TRBV4-1	.	TRBJ2-3	CASSQDPLLTSGGDTQYF	TGCGCCAGCAGCCAAGATCCCCTCCTAACTAGCGGGGGGGATACGCAGTATTTT
.	TRBV7-2	.	TRBJ2-1	CASSLGREYNEQFF	TGTGCCAGCAGCTTAGGACGGGAATACAATGAGCAGTTCTTC
.	TRBV6-5	few	TRBJ1-2	CASSRGGDYGYTF	TGTGCCAGCAGTAGGGGCGGGGACTATGGCTACACCTTC
.	TRBV9	.	TRBJ1-1	CASSGGAPGKTEAFF	TGTGCCAGCAGCGGTGGGGCCCCAGGGAAAACTGAAGCTTTCTTT
.	TRBV5-4	few	TRBJ1-5	CASSPNGQNQPQHF	TGTGCCAGCAGCCCGAATGGACAGAATCAGCCCCAGCATTTT
TRBD1	TRBV15	.	TRBJ2-7	CATSRVHLRDRGYEQYF	TGTGCCACCAGCAGAGTCCACCTTAGGGACAGGGGCTACGAGCAGTACTTC
.	TRBV18	.	TRBJ2-2	CASSPYQAIGTGELFF	TGTGCCAGCTCACCATATCAAGCGATAGGCACCGGGGAGCTGTTTTTT
TRBD1	TRBV28	once	TRBJ2-5	CASSSTPPGQGTQTQYF	TGTGCCAGCAGCTCCACACCCCCGGGACAGGGGACGCAGACCCAGTACTTC
TRBD1	TRBV5-1	.	TRBJ2-2	CASSWTGGAGELFF	TGCGCCAGCAGTTGGACAGGGGGCGCCGGGGAGCTGTTTTTT
TRBD1	TRBV3-1/TRBV3-2	.	TRBJ1-3	CASSAQGTGNTIYF	TGTGCCAGCAGCGCACAGGGGACTGGAAACACCATATATTTT